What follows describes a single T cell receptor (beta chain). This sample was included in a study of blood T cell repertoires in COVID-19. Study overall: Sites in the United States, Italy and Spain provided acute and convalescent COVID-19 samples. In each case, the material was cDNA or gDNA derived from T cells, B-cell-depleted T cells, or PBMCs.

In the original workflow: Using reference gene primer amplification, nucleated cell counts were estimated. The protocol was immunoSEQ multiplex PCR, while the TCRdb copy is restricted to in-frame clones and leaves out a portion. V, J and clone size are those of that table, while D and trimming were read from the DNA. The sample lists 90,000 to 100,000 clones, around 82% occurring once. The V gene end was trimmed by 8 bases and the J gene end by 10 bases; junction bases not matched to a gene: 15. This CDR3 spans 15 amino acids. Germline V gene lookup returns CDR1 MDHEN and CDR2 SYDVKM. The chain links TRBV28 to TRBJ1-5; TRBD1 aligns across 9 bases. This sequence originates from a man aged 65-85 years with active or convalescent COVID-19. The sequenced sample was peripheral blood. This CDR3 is CASRTGTGKVGPQHF. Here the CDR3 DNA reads TGTGCCAGCCGAACCGGGACAGGGAAAGTAGGTCCCCAGCATTTT.